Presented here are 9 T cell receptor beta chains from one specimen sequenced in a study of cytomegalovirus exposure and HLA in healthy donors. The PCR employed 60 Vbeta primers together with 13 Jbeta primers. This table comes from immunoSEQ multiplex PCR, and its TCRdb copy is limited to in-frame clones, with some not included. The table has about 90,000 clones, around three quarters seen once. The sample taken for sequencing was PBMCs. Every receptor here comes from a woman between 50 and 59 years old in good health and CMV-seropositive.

CDR3 amino acids: CASSGQNTEAFF. Written as DNA, the CDR3 is TGTGCCAGCTCGGGACAGAACACTGAAGCTTTCTTT. This sequence joins TRBV18 and TRBJ1-1, with TRBD1 as a possible D gene (6 bases). Between the trimmed V and J ends, which lost 6 bases and 1 base, there was a span of 6 bases. The CDR3 is 12 residues long. The germline CDR1 and CDR2 sequences are KGHSH and LQKENI.

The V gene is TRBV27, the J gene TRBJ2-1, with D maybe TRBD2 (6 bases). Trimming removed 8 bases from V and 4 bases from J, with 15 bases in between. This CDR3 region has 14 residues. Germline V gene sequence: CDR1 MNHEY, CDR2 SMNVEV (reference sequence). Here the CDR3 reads CASAVGGIYNEQFF. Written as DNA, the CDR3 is TGTGCCAGCGCCGTAGGCGGGATTTACAATGAGCAGTTCTTC.

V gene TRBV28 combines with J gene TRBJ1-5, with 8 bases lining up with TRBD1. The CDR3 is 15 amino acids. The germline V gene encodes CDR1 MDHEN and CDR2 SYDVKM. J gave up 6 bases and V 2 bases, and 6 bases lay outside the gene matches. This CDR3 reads CASSLQGASGQPQHF. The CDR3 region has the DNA TGTGCCAGCAGTTTACAGGGGGCGTCGGGTCAGCCCCAGCATTTT.

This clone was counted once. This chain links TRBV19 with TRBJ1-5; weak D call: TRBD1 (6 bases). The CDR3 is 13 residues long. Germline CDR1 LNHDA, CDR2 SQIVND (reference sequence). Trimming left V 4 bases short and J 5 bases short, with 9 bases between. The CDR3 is CASSTSGDQPQHF. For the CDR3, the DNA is TGTGCCAGTAGTACCTCAGGGGATCAGCCCCAGCATTTT. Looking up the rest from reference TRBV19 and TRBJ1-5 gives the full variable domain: DGGITQSPKYLFRKEGQNVTLSCEQNLNHDAMYWYRQDPGQGLRLIYYSQIVNDFQKGDIAEGYSVSREKKESFPLTVTSAQKNPTAFYLCASSTSGDQPQHFGDGTRLSIL.

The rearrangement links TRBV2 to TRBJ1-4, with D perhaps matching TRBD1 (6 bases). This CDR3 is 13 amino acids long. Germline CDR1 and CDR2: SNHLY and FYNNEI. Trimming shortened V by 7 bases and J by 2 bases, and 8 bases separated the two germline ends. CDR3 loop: CASTGVTNEKLFF. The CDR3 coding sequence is TGTGCCAGCACAGGGGTGACTAATGAAAAACTGTTTTTT.

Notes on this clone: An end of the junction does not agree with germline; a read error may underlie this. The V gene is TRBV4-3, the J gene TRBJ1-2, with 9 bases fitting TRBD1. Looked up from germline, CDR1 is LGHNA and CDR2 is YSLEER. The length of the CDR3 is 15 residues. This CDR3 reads CASGQDLGQGYGYTF. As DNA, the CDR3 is TGCGCCAGCGGCCAAGACCTGGGACAGGGCTATGGCTACACCTTC.

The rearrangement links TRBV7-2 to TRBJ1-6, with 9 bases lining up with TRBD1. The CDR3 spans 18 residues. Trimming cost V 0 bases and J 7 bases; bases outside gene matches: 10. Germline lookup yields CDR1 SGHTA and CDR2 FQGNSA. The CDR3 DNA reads TGTGCCAGCAGCTTAGCGTTCATGAGGACAGGGGTCAATTCACCCCTCCACTTT. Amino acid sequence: CASSLAFMRTGVNSPLHF.

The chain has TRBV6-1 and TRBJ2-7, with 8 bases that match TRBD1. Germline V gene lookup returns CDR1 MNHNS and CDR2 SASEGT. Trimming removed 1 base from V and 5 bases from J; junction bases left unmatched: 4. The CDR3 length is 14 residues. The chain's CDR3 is CASSEGTGRDEQYF. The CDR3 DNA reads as TGTGCCAGCAGTGAAGGGACAGGGAGAGACGAGCAGTACTTC.

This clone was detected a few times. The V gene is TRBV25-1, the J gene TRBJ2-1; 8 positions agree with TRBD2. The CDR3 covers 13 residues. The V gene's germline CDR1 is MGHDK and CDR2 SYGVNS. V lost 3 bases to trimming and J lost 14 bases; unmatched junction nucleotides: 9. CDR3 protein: CASSEGGLDLEFF. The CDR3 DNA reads TGTGCCAGCAGTGAGGGGGGACTAGATTTGGAGTTCTTC.